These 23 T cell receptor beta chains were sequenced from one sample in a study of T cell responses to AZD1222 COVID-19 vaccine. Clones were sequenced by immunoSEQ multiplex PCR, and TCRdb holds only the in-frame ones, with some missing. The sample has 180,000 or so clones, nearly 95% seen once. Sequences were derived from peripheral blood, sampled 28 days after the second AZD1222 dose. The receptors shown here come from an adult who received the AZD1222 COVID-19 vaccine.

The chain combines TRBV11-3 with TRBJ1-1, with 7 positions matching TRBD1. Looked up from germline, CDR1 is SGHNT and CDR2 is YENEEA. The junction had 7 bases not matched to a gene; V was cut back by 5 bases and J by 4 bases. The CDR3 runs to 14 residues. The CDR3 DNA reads TGTGCCAGCAGCCCCATCGGACAGGCCACTGAAGCTTTCTTT. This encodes CASSPIGQATEAFF.

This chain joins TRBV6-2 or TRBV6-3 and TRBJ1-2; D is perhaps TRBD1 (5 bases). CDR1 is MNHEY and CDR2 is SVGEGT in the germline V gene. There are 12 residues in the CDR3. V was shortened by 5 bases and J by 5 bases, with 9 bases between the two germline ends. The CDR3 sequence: CASSDQGYGYTF. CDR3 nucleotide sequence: TGTGCCAGCAGTGACCAGGGATATGGCTACACCTTC.

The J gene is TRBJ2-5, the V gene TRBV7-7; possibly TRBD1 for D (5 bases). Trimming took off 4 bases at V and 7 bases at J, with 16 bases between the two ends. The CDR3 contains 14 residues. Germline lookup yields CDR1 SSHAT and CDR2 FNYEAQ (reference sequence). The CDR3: CASSSFDSSGTQYF. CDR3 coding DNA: TGTGCCAGCAGCTCGTTCGACAGTTCGGGGACCCAGTACTTC.

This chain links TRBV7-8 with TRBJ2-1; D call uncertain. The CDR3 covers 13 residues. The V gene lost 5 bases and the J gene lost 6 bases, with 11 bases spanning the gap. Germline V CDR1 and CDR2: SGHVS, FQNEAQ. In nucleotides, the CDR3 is TGTGCCAGCAGCGGGCTAGGAGCCAATGAGCAGTTCTTC. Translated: CASSGLGANEQFF.

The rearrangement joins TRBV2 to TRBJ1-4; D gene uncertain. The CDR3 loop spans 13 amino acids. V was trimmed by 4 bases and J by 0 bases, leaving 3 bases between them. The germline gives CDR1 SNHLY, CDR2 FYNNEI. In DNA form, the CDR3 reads TGTGCCAGCAGTGTTGCAACTAATGAAAAACTGTTTTTT. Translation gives CASSVATNEKLFF.

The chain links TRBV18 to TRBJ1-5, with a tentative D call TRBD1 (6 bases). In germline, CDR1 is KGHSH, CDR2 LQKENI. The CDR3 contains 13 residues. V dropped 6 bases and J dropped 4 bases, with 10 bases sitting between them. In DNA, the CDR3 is TGTGCCAGCTCTCGACAGGAAAATCAGCCCCAGCATTTT. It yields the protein CASSRQENQPQHF.

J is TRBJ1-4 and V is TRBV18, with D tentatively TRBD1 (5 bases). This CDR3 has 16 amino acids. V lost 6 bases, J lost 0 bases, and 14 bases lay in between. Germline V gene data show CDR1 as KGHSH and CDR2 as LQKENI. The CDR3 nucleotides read TGTGCCAGCTCCCGGGGGGTGACTGCAACTAATGAAAAACTGTTTTTT. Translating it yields CASSRGVTATNEKLFF.

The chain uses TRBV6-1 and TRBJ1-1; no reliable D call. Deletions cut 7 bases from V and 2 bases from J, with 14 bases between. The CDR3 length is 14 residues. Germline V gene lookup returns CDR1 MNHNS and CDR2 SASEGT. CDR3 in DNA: TGTGCCAGCACCCCCCGGGGTGCAAACACTGAAGCTTTCTTT. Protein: CASTPRGANTEAFF.

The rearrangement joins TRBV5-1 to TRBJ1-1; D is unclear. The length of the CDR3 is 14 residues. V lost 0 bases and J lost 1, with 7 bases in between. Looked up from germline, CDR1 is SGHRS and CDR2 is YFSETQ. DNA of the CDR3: TGCGCCAGCAGCTTGGGGATGCGGAACACTGAAGCTTTCTTT. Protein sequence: CASSLGMRNTEAFF.

The CDR3: CASSISQGDYEQYF. The CDR3 bases are TGTGCCAGTAGTATCAGTCAGGGGGACTACGAGCAGTACTTC. This chain links TRBV19 with TRBJ2-7, with 7 bases aligning to TRBD1. There are 14 residues in the CDR3. V gave up 3 bases and J gave up 3 bases; unmatched junction bases: 5. Per germline, CDR1 LNHDA and CDR2 SQIVND (reference sequence).

CDR3 DNA: TGTGCCAGCAGCTTCCGGTCGAGATCCGACCAGTCAGATACGCAGTATTTT. As protein: CASSFRSRSDQSDTQYF. V gene TRBV7-3 combines with J gene TRBJ2-3; D is ambiguous. Germline values: CDR1 SGHTA, CDR2 FQGTGA. Trimming pared 3 bases from V and 4 bases from J, leaving 20 bases between. The CDR3 contains 17 residues.

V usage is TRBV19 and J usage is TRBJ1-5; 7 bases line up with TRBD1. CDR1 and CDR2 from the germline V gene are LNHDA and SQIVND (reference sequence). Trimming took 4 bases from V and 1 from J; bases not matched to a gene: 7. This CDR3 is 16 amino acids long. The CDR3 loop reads CASSTTGAGSNQPQHF. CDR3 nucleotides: TGTGCCAGTAGTACTACAGGGGCAGGAAGCAATCAGCCCCAGCATTTT.

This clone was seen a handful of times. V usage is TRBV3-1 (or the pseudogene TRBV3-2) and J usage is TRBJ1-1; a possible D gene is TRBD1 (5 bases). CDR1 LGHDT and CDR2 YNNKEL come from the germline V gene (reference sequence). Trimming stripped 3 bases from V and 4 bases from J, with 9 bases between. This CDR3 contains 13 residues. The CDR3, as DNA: TGTGCCAGCAGCCAGGGGGAGGCCACTGAAGCTTTCTTT. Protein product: CASSQGEATEAFF.

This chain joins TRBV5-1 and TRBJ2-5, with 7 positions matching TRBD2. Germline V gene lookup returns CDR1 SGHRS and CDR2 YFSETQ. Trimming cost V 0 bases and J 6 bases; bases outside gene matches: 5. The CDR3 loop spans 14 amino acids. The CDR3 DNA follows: TGCGCCAGCAGCTTGGAGGAGGGAGGGCAGACCCAGTACTTC. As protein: CASSLEEGGQTQYF.

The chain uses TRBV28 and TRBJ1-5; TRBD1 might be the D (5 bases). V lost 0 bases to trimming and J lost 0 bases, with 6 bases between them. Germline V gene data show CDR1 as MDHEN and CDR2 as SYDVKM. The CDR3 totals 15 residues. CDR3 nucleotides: TGTGCCAGCAGTTTATGGACAGATAGCAATCAGCCCCAGCATTTT. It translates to CASSLWTDSNQPQHF.

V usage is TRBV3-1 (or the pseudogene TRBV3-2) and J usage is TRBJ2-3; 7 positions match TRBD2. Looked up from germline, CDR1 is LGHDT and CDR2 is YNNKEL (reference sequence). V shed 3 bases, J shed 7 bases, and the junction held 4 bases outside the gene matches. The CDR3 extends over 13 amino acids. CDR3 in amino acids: CASSQASGYTQYF. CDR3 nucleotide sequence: TGTGCCAGCAGCCAGGCTAGCGGCTATACGCAGTATTTT.

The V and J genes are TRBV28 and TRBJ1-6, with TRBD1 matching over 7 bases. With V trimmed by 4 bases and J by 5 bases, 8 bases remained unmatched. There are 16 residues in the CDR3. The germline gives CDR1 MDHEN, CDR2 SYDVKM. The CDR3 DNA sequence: TGTGCCAGCAGTTCCCTGGACAGGTGGGATAATTCACCCCTCCACTTT. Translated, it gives CASSSLDRWDNSPLHF.

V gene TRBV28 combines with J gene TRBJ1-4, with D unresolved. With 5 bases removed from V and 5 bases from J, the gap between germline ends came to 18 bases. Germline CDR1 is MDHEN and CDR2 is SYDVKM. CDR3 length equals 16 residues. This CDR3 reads CASSAPGWARNEKLFF. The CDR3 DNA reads TGTGCCAGCAGTGCCCCCGGCTGGGCACGAAATGAAAAACTGTTTTTT. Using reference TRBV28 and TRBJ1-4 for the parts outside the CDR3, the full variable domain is DVKVTQSSRYLVKRTGEKVFLECVQDMDHENMFWYRQDPGLGLRLIYFSYDVKMKEKGDIPEGYSVSREKKERFSLILESASTNQTSMYLCASSAPGWARNEKLFFGSGTQLSVL.

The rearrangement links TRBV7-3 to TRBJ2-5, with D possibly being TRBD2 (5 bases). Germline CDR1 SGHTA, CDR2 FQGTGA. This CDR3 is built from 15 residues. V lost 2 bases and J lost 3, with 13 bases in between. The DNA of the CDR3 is TGTGCCAGCAGCTTAGGTTCTAGGCGGGAAGAGACCCAGTACTTC. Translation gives CASSLGSRREETQYF.

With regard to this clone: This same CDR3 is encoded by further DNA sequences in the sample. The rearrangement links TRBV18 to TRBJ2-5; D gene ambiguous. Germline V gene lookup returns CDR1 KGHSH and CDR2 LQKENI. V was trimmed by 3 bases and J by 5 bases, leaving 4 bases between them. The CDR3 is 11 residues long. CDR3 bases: TGTGCCAGCTCACCGGGGGAGACCCAGTACTTC. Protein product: CASSPGETQYF.

CDR3 bases: TGTGCCAGCAGCGTGAACAGGGATTCACCCCTCCACTTT. Translated: CASSVNRDSPLHF. This sequence joins TRBV11-3 and TRBJ1-6; TRBD1 is a possible D gene (6 bases). Germline V CDR1 and CDR2: SGHNT, YENEEA. V lost 5 bases, J lost 8 bases, and 10 bases lay in between. The CDR3 covers 13 residues.

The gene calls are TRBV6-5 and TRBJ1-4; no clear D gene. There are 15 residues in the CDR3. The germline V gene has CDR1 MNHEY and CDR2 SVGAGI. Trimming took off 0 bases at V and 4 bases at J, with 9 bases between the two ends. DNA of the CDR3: TGTGCCAGCAGTTACTCTTCCGCCAATAATGAAAAACTGTTTTTT. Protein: CASSYSSANNEKLFF.

The CDR3 spells CASSQERGTSGQETQYF. CDR3 bases: TGCGCCAGCAGCCAAGAGAGGGGGACTAGCGGGCAAGAGACCCAGTACTTC. The chain recombines TRBV4-1 with TRBJ2-5, with 12 bases identical to TRBD2. V was clipped by 0 bases and J by 2 bases; unmatched bases: 4. Germline loops: CDR1 MGHRA, CDR2 YSYEKL. CDR3 length equals 17 residues.